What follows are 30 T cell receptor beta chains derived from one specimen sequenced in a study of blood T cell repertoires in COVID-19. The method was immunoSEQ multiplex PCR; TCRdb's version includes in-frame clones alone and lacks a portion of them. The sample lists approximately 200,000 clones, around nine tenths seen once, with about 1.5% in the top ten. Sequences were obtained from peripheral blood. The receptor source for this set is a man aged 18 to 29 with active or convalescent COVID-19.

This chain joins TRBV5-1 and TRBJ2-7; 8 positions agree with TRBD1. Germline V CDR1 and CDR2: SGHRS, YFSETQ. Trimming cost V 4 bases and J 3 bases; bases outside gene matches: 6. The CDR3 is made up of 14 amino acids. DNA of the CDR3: TGCGCCAGCAGCCCTCAGGGACAGGTCTACGAGCAGTACTTC. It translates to CASSPQGQVYEQYF.

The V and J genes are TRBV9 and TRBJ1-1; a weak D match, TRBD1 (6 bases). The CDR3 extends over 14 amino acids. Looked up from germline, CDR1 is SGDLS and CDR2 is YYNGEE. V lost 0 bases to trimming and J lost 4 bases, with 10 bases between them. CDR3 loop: CASSVGQGSTEAFF. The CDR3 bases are TGTGCCAGCAGCGTAGGTCAGGGGAGCACTGAAGCTTTCTTT.

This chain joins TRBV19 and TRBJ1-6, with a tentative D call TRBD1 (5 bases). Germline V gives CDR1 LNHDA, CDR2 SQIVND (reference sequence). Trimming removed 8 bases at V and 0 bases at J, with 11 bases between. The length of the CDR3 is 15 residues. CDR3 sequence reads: CASGEGNSYNSPLHF. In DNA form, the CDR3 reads TGTGCCAGTGGGGAGGGGAACTCCTATAATTCACCCCTCCACTTT.

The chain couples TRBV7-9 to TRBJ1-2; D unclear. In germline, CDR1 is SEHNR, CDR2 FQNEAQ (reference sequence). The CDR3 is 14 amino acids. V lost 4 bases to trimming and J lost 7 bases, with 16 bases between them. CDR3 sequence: CASSYPRTDPGYTF. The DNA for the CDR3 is TGTGCCAGCAGCTACCCTCGAACAGATCCTGGCTACACCTTC.

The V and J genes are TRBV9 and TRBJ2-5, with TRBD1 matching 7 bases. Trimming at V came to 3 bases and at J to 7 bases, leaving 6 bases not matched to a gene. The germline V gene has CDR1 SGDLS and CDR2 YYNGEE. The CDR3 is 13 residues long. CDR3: CASSGGQAGTQYF. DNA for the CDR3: TGTGCCAGCAGCGGTGGACAGGCCGGGACCCAGTACTTC.

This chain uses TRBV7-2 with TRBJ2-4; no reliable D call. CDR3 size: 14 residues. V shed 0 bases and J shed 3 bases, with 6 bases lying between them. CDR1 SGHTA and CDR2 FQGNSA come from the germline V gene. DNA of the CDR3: TGTGCCAGCAGCTTAGCCGGCGGCAAAAACATTCAGTACTTC. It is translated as CASSLAGGKNIQYF.

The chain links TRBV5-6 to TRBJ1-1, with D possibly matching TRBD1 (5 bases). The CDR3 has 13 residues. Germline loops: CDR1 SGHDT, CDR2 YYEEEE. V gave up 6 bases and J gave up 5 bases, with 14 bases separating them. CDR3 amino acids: CASTRVGGTEAFF. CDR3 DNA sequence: TGTGCCAGCACCAGGGTGGGGGGGACTGAAGCTTTCTTT.

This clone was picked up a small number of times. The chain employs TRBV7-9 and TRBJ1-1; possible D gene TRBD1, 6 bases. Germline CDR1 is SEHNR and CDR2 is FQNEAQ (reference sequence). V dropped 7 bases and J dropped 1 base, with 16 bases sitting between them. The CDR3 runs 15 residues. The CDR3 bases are TGTGCCAGCACCGCACAGGGACCGGGGAACACTGAAGCTTTCTTT. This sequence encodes CASTAQGPGNTEAFF.

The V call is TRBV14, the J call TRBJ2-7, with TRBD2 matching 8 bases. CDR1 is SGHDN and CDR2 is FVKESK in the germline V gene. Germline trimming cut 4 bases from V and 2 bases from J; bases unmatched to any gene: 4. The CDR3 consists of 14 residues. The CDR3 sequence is CASSLPGLAYEQYF. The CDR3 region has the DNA TGTGCCAGCAGCCTCCCGGGACTAGCCTACGAGCAGTACTTC.

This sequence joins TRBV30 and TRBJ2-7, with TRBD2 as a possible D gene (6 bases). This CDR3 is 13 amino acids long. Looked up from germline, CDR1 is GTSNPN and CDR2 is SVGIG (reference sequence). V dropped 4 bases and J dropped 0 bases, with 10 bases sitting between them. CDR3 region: CAWTFGSSYEQYF. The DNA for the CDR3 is TGTGCCTGGACCTTCGGGAGCTCCTACGAGCAGTACTTC.

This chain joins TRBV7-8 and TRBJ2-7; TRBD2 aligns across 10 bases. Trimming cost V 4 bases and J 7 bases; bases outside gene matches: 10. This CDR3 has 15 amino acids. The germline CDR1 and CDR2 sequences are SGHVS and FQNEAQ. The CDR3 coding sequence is TGTGCCAGCAGCTACCTCGGGGTAGCGGGAGGTGAGCAGTACTTC. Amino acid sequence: CASSYLGVAGGEQYF.

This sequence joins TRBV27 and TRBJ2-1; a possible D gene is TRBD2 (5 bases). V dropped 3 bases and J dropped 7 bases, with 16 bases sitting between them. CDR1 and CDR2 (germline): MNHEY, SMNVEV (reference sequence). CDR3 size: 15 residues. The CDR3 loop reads CASSFVPGSQNEQFF. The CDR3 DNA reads TGTGCCAGCAGTTTTGTCCCTGGGAGCCAAAATGAGCAGTTCTTC.

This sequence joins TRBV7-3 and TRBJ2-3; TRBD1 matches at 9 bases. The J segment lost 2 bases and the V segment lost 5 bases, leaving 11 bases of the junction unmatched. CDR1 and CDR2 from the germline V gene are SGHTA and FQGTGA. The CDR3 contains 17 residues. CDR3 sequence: CASSLLPGQGSTDTQYF. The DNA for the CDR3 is TGTGCCAGCAGCCTCCTACCGGGACAGGGCTCCACAGATACGCAGTATTTT.

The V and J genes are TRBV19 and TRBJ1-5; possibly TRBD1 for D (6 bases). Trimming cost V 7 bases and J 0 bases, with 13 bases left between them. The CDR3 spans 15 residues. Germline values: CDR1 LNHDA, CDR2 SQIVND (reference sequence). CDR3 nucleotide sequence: TGTGCCAGTAATCCCGCAGGGGATAGCAATCAGCCCCAGCATTTT. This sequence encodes CASNPAGDSNQPQHF.

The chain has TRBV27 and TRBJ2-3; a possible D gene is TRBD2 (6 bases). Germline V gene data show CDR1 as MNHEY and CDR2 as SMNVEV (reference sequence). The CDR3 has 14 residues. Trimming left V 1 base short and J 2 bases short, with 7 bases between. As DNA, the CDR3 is TGTGCCAGCAGTTTATGGGGGGACACAGATACGCAGTATTTT. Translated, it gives CASSLWGDTDTQYF.

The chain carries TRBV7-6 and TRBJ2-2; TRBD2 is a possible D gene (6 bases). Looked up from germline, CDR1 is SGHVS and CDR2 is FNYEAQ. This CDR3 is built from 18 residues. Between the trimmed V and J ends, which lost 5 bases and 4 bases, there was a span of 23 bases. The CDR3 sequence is CASSVPGAGSKGTGELFF. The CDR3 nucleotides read TGTGCCAGCAGCGTGCCTGGGGCGGGATCTAAGGGCACCGGGGAGCTGTTTTTT.

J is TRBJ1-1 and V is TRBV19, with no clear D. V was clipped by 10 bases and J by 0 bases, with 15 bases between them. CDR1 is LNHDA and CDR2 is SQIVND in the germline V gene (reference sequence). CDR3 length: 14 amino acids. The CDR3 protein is CATQEVAVNTEAFF. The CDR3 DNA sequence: TGTGCCACTCAAGAGGTGGCGGTGAACACTGAAGCTTTCTTT.

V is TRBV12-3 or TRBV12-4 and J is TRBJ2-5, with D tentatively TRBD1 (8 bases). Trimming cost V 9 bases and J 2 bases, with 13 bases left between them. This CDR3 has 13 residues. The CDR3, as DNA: TGTGCCAGTAACAGGGGGGGACAAGAGACCCAGTACTTC. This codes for CASNRGGQETQYF.

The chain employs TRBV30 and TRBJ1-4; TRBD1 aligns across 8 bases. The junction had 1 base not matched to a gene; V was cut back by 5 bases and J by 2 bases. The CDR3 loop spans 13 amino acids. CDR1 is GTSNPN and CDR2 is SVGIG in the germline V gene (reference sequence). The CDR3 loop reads CAWRQGTNEKLFF. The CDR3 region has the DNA TGTGCCTGGCGACAGGGGACTAATGAAAAACTGTTTTTT.

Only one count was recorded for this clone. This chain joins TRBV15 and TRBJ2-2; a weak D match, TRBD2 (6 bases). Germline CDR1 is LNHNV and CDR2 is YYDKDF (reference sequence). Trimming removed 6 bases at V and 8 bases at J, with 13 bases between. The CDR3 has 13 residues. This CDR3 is CATSLTGAGELFF. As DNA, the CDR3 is TGTGCCACCAGTTTAACGGGAGCTGGGGAGCTGTTTTTT.

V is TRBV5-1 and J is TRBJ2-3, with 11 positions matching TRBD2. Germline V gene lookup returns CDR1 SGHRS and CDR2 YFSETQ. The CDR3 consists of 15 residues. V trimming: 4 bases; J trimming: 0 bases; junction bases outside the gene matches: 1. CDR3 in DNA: TGCGCCAGCAGCATAGCGGGAGGGAGCACAGATACGCAGTATTTT. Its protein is CASSIAGGSTDTQYF. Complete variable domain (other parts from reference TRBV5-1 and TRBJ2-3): KAGVTQTPRYLIKTRGQQVTLSCSPISGHRSVSWYQQTPGQGLQFLFEYFSETQRNKGNFPGRFSGRQFSNSRSEMNVSTLELGDSALYLCASSIAGGSTDTQYFGPGTRLTVL.

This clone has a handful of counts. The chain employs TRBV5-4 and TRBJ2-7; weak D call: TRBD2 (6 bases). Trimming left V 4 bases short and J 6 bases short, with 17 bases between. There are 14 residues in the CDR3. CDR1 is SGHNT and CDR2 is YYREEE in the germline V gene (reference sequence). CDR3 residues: CASSLPGLASEQYF. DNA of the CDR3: TGTGCCAGCAGCCTACCGGGACTCGCTAGCGAGCAGTACTTC.

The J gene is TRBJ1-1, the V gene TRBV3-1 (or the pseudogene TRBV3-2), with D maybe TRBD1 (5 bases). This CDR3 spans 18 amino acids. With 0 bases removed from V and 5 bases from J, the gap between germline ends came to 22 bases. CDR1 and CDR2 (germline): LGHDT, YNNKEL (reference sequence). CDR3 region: CASSQESKRGLLRTEAFF. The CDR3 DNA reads TGTGCCAGCAGCCAAGAATCCAAGCGGGGCTTATTAAGGACTGAAGCTTTCTTT.

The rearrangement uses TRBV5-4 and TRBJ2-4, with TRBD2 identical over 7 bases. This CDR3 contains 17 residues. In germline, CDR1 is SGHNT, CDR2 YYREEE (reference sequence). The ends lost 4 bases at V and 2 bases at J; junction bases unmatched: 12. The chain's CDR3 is CASSLVLGGVTKNIQYF. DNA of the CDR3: TGTGCCAGCAGCCTGGTTCTGGGGGGGGTGACCAAAAACATTCAGTACTTC.

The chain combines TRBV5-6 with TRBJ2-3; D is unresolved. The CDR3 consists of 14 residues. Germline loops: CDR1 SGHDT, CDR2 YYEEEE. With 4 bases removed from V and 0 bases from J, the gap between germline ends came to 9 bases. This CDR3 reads CASSPTFSTDTQYF. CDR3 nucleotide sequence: TGTGCCAGCAGCCCGACATTTAGCACAGATACGCAGTATTTT.

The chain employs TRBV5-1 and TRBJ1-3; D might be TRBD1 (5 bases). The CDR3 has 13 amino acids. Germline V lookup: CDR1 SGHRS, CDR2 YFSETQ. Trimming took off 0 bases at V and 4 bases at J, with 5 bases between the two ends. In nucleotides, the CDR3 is TGCGCCAGCAGCTTGGGACAGGGAAACACCATATATTTT. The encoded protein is CASSLGQGNTIYF.

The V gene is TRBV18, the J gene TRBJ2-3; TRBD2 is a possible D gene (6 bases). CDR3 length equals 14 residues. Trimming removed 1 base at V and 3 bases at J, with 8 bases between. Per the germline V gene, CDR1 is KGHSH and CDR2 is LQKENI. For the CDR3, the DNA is TGTGCCAGCTCACCACGGGCGGGAACAGATACGCAGTATTTT. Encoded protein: CASSPRAGTDTQYF.

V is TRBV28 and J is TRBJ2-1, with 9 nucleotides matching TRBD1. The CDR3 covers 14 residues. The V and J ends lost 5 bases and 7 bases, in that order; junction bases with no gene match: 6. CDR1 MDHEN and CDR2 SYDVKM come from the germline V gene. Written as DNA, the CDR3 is TGTGCCAGCAGTCCGACTGACAGGGGGAATGAGCAGTTCTTC. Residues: CASSPTDRGNEQFF.

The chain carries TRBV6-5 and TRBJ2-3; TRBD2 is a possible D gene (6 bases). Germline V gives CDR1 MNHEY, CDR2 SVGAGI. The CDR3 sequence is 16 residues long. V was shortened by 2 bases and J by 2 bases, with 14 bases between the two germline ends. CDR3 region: CASSYGTGLITDTQYF. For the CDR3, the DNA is TGTGCCAGCAGTTACGGCACGGGACTGATCACAGATACGCAGTATTTT.

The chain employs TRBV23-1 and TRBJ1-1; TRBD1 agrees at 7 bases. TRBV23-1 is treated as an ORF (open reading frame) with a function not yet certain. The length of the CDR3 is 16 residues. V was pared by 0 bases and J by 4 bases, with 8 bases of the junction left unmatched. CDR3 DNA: TGCGCCAGCAGTCAATCGGGCACAGGGGCTGGCACTGAAGCTTTCTTT. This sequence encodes CASSQSGTGAGTEAFF.